This TCR beta chain came from a study of identical twins. Overall study results and limits: Beta clonotypes that were abundant in cord blood contained fewer insertions, a pattern absent from memory repertoires.

TCRdb reprocessed the 5' RACE reads via MiXCR and lists one record per CDR3 protein. The sample has 500,000 to 650,000 distinct CDR3 sequences, about 20% seen once. This clonotype was seen only a few times. The target antigen is unknown. Another study also made use of these data, one on yellow fever vaccine responses in identical twins.

This clonotype was sampled from a woman aged 18-29 years in good health. The sequenced sample consisted of CD4+ T cells sorted from blood.

The CDR3 is CAINDRDGNEQFF. In DNA, the CDR3 is TGTGCCATCAATGACCGGGACGGCAATGAGCAGTTCTTC. The chain employs TRBV10-3 and TRBJ2-1, with D perhaps given as TRBD1 or TRBD2 (5 bases each). The CDR3 contains 13 residues. V was clipped by 7 bases and J by 6 bases, with 13 bases between them. Germline V gene data show CDR1 as ENHRY and CDR2 as SYGVKD.